The clone carrying this T cell receptor beta chain was seen once. This sample was taken from a study of T cell repertoires in ileal Crohn's disease. Across the whole study: M6 samples are neoterminal ileum biopsies from postoperative colonoscopy.

Repertoires were generated with immunoSEQ multiplex PCR, while TCRdb's copy carries only in-frame clones and drops some. The data show 10,000 to 15,000 clones, roughly 80% seen once. Time point: neoterminal ileum biopsy at postoperative endoscopy, about 6 months after surgery. The sample was ileal tissue. The origin of this receptor is an adult with Crohn's disease.

The CDR3 here is CAWTLTGMVSGANVLTF. The CDR3 bases are TGTGCCTGGACCCTGACAGGGATGGTTTCTGGGGCCAACGTCCTGACTTTC. The genes are TRBV30 and TRBJ2-6; 7 bases align to TRBD1. The ends lost 4 bases at V and 1 base at J; junction bases unmatched: 10. CDR1 GTSNPN and CDR2 SVGIG come from the germline V gene (reference sequence). This CDR3 has 17 residues.